This T cell receptor (beta chain) was sequenced during a study of T cells after yellow fever vaccination. Study-wide results and limits: Reappearing after the booster were most of the clones from primary vaccination (approximately 96% CD4, about 88% CD8). Repertoires sorted by FACS could include abundant clonotypes that are contaminants from the bulk population.

The 5'RACE template-switching step produced TCR cDNA and added a universal primer site and UMIs. TCRdb analysed the 5' RACE reads with MiXCR anew, one entry per CDR3 protein. The sample shows under 700,000 distinct CDR3 sequences, around 17% of them seen only once. This clonotype was detected a few times. Its target is not known. Germline loops: CDR1 SGHTA, CDR2 FQGNSA. The CDR3 totals 15 residues. V gave up 2 bases and J gave up 8 bases, with 16 bases separating them. This chain connects TRBV7-2 to TRBJ1-3; tentatively, D is TRBD1 (5 bases). The source of this sequence is a man between 18 and 29 years old who received the YFV17D yellow fever vaccine. Sample: PBMCs, taken more than 4 days after the first yellow fever vaccination. Here the CDR3 reads CASSLTAAGGDTIYF. The CDR3 bases are TGTGCCAGCAGCTTAACCGCCGCGGGGGGAGACACCATATATTTT.